These 11 T cell receptor beta chains came from one sample sequenced in a study of shared clonotypes between healthy human individuals. Libraries were prepared by immunoSEQ multiplex PCR; TCRdb keeps only in-frame clonotypes and omits some of them. The sample includes roughly 510,000 clones, about 79% seen only once; the top ten take 9.5% to 15%. Source material: PBMCs. These receptors were taken from a middle-aged woman in good health. Some clones in this sample may be carry-over from other donors' samples.

The chain employs TRBV4-1 and TRBJ2-1, with TRBD2 matching over 8 bases. Germline CDR1 is MGHRA and CDR2 is YSYEKL. The V and J ends lost 2 bases and 4 bases, in that order; junction bases with no gene match: 7. There are 16 residues in the CDR3. DNA for the CDR3: TGCGCCAGCAGCCAACCCGGGACTAGGGGTTACAATGAGCAGTTCTTC. Its protein is CASSQPGTRGYNEQFF.

About this clone itself: Being one base from a much bigger clone, this may be a read error. The V and J genes are TRBV6-5 and TRBJ1-1; 10 bases agree with TRBD1. This CDR3 has 13 amino acids. Germline values: CDR1 MNHEY, CDR2 SVGAGI. The junction had 2 bases not matched to a gene; V was cut back by 5 bases and J by 5 bases. The CDR3 here is CASSDRGRTEAFF. In DNA, the CDR3 is TGTGCCAGCAGTGACAGGGGGCGAACTGAAGCTTTCTTT.

To note about this clone: The same CDR3 arises from other DNA sequences in this sample as well. The V and J genes are TRBV7-2 and TRBJ1-1; D not certain. The V gene's germline CDR1 is SGHTA and CDR2 FQGNSA. The CDR3 extends over 15 amino acids. V lost 4 bases and J lost 7, with 19 bases in between. CDR3 sequence reads: CASSSRPAWSGEAFF. The CDR3 nucleotides are TGTGCCAGCAGCTCCCGCCCCGCCTGGAGTGGTGAAGCTTTCTTT.

A few counts support this clone. The chain combines TRBV18 with TRBJ2-7, with TRBD1 matching 8 bases. Unmatched junction bases numbered 3, after V lost 4 bases and J lost 7 bases. The CDR3 extends over 12 amino acids. Germline CDR1 KGHSH, CDR2 LQKENI. As DNA, the CDR3 is TGTGCCAGCTCACTCCGACAGGGGGAGCAGTACTTC. It codes for CASSLRQGEQYF.

The genes are TRBV5-6 and TRBJ2-2, with D tentatively TRBD1 (6 bases). Germline CDR1 SGHDT, CDR2 YYEEEE. Trimming stripped 4 bases from V and 3 bases from J, with 10 bases between. The CDR3 loop spans 14 amino acids. CDR3 region: CASSRQGYTGELFF. Here the CDR3 DNA reads TGTGCCAGCAGCCGGCAGGGGTACACCGGGGAGCTGTTTTTT.

This clone was counted ten times or more. This same CDR3 is encoded by further DNA sequences in the sample. The chain has TRBV15 and TRBJ1-2, with TRBD1 as a possible D gene (5 bases). The germline gives CDR1 LNHNV, CDR2 YYDKDF (reference sequence). The V gene lost 0 bases and the J gene lost 8 bases, with 13 bases spanning the gap. The CDR3 has 14 amino acids. The CDR3 sequence: CATSRDVGGRGYTF. Written as DNA, the CDR3 is TGTGCCACCAGCAGAGATGTGGGGGGTCGGGGCTACACCTTC.

On this clone: This sequence may be a read error, since a much larger clone differs from it by one base. J is TRBJ1-1 and V is TRBV5-4; TRBD1 agrees at 9 bases. The CDR3 is 14 residues long. CDR1 SGHNT and CDR2 YYREEE come from the germline V gene (reference sequence). V shed 3 bases and J 4 bases; nucleotides not matched to a gene: 4. CDR3 nucleotide sequence: TGTGCCAGCAGCTCCGGGACAGGGATCACTGAAGCTTTCTTT. It yields the protein CASSSGTGITEAFF.

The chain uses TRBV5-1 and TRBJ2-7, with TRBD2 matching over 8 bases. Germline assignment: CDR1 SGHRS and CDR2 YFSETQ. Trimming cost V 4 bases and J 2 bases; bases outside gene matches: 5. The CDR3 is made up of 14 amino acids. Written as DNA, the CDR3 is TGCGCCAGCAGCGAGGGTAGCGGGACCTACGAGCAGTACTTC. It is translated as CASSEGSGTYEQYF.

This chain uses TRBV18 with TRBJ1-2; a possible D gene is TRBD1 (6 bases). Germline CDR1 is KGHSH and CDR2 is LQKENI. V lost 0 bases, J lost 4 bases, and 15 bases lay in between. This CDR3 is 16 amino acids long. The CDR3, as DNA: TGTGCCAGCTCACCACCGACAGGTGGTGAGATCTATGGCTACACCTTC. Translation: CASSPPTGGEIYGYTF.

V usage is TRBV28 and J usage is TRBJ1-4; D is uncertain. V lost 5 bases and J 4 bases, leaving 23 bases between the germline ends. CDR1 and CDR2 from the germline V gene are MDHEN and SYDVKM. There are 18 residues in the CDR3. The DNA of the CDR3 is TGTGCCAGCAGTCCCCCCAGTATGGGCTCCGCGGATAATGAAAAACTGTTTTTT. Translating it yields CASSPPSMGSADNEKLFF.

About this clone itself: Within the sample, other DNA sequences also encode this same CDR3. The chain couples TRBV11-2 to TRBJ2-3, with 10 bases fitting TRBD1. Germline lookup yields CDR1 SGHAT and CDR2 FQNNGV. This CDR3 comprises 15 residues. V lost 3 bases and J lost 6; bases outside the gene matches: 6. The CDR3: CASSLGTGVVDTQYF. The CDR3 coding sequence is TGTGCCAGCAGCTTGGGGACAGGGGTAGTGGATACGCAGTATTTT.